This T cell receptor beta chain comes out of a study of cytomegalovirus exposure and HLA in healthy donors. Germline V gene sequence: CDR1 SGDLS, CDR2 YYNGEE. The V end was cut by 1 base, the J end by 0 bases, with 8 bases between. The CDR3 extends over 16 amino acids. 13 Jbeta primers and 60 Vbeta primers were used for the PCR. The repertoire was sequenced with immunoSEQ multiplex PCR; TCRdb's copy has only in-frame clones and lacks some. The profile shows 99,000 or so clones, roughly 80% of them singletons. The gene calls are TRBV9 and TRBJ1-6; no clear D. The material sequenced was PBMCs. This clonotype was obtained from a man aged 25-40 years in good health and CMV-seropositive. CDR3 region: CASSVTGSSYNSPLHF. The CDR3 DNA reads as TGTGCCAGCAGCGTAACCGGGAGCTCCTATAATTCACCCCTCCACTTT.